The clone carrying this T cell receptor (beta chain) was counted between two and nine times. The antigen remains unidentified. This entry belongs to a study of beta chain features in type 1 diabetes. Study conclusions and caveats: Among patients with Type 1 diabetes, TCRB CDR3s were moderately but significantly shorter in every one of the four CD4+ subsets.

Investigators reverse transcribed all isolated RNA, so they sequenced expressed TCRB transcripts. Libraries were prepared by immunoSEQ multiplex PCR; TCRdb keeps only in-frame clonotypes and omits some of them. The sample lists some 330,000 clones, 11% occurring once. The TCR was taken from a woman under 40 in good health. Sequenced input: naive CD4+ T cells from blood.

This CDR3 reads CASSGGLAGMSEETQYF. CDR3 nucleotides: TGTGCCAGCAGCGGGGGGCTAGCGGGGATGAGTGAAGAGACCCAGTACTTC. The chain links TRBV2 to TRBJ2-5, with TRBD2 matching 9 bases. CDR1 and CDR2 (germline): SNHLY, FYNNEI. V lost 6 bases to trimming and J lost 3 bases; unmatched junction nucleotides: 14. This CDR3 region has 17 residues.